This T cell receptor beta chain was identified during a study of shared T cell receptors in the human thymus (dated by TCRdb to the early 2020s). About the investigation overall: The study investigated the way shared, self-reactive T-cell receptor alpha chains are produced in the human thymus.

Inclusive of the bounding cysteine and phenylalanine, the CDR3 is 15 residues long. Kept here is only the CDR3 DNA, which spans 45 bases and is read in frame from base 1. Sequences LNHDA (CDR1) and SQIVND (CDR2) are obtained from the germline V gene (reference sequence). V loses 5 bases of germline sequence and J loses 0 bases, and the interval between the two ends is 12 bases. Points on this clone: The target of this receptor is not known. No qualities accompany the bases; no much larger clone lies one base away.

Library preparation employed the immunoSEQ multiplex PCR assay. TCRdb holds this immuneACCESS table with in-frame rearrangements only. Some clones are missing; in checked studies, unresolved V genes explain under half, and the rest has no known cause. Here the sample has about 500,000 clones; more than 75% occur a single time. The top ten constitute more than 0.01% of the sample. These data were also filed under a second study, of human thymus T cells. As that second study puts it: Immunologically healthy infants undergoing open corrective cardiac surgery for congenital heart defects in Finland were used as donors. Thymus tissue was obtained as surgical resects removed during corrective cardiac surgery. V and J gene segment usage appeared biased in both thymic and peripheral blood repertoires. According to the related research, thymic TCR repertoires were highly overlapping among unrelated individuals. The study characterized TCR alpha and beta repertoires from about 8 infant thymus samples and a few related peripheral blood samples. Donor ages ranged from roughly 6 to 250 days, and the cohort comprised about six male and two female infants. After being mechanically released from the tissue, thymocytes were kept at -70 degrees C in pellets of about 9.5-30 million cells. Genomic DNA was extracted from frozen cell pellets with a QIAsymphony instrument. The immunoSEQ multiplex PCR assay was used to amplify the TCRB and TCRAD loci from a standardized quantity of quality-controlled genomic DNA. The amplicons covered the V(D)J region and were long enough to include the CDR3 and to identify the V and J genes. The commercial immunoSEQ service was used to sequence amplicons on an Illumina platform. Corrections for primer bias and sequencing errors followed previously described methods, while TCRAD and TCRB definitions were based on the IMGT database. Analysis of the repertoires was done with immunoSEQ Analyzer 3.0 and VDJTools and included basic statistics, V/J segment usage, diversity estimates, rarefaction and pairwise overlap. Diversity was estimated using the Chao1, ChaoE, Efron-Thisted, Shannon and inverse Simpson indices, and was also estimated on datasets down-sampled to the size of the smallest sample. Repertoire overlap used strict matching of CDR3 nucleotide sequence, V gene and J gene, with Jaccard-based multidimensional scaling clustering. Thymus samples yielded on average approximately 840,000 unique TCRB clonotypes, compared with 70,000 to 85,000 from blood samples.

This clonotype was obtained from a boy under two years old with a congenital heart defect. Donor details come from another sample of the same person, matched by shared clones. The rearranged chain carries TRBV19 and TRBJ2-3; TRBD1 might be the D gene, on 5 matching bases. The sample was thymocytes. The sequenced DNA: TGTGCCAGTAGTGCCAGGGCCCCCAGCACAGATACGCAGTATTTT. The translation is CASSARAPSTDTQYF.